This T cell receptor beta chain was sequenced for a study of blood T cell repertoires in COVID-19. Whole-study context: Donors in the United States, Italy and Spain gave samples during acute or convalescent COVID-19. Sample material is recorded as cDNA or gDNA derived from T cells, B-cell-depleted T cells, or PBMCs.

The CDR3 consists of 16 residues. Trimming stripped 7 bases from V and 2 bases from J, with 18 bases between. Germline V gene data show CDR1 as MDHEN and CDR2 as SYDVKM. Methods used by the authors: Reference gene primer amplification in the assay estimated nucleated cell counts. Sequencing used immunoSEQ multiplex PCR; TCRdb keeps in-frame clones, though not all of them. For V, J and clone size, that table is used; D and trimming come from the DNA. The sample holds some 400,000 clones, about 89% seen once. Seattle patient enrollment occurred during active infection, with longitudinal follow-up thereafter.

Sequenced material: peripheral blood. This chain connects TRBV28 to TRBJ1-5; D perhaps matches TRBD1 (6 bases). The sequence was obtained from a woman aged 55-75 years with COVID-19, enrolled during active disease. CDR3 residues: CASTKPRGAGNQPQHF. CDR3 DNA: TGTGCCAGCACCAAGCCCCGGGGGGCTGGCAATCAGCCCCAGCATTTT.